The present TCR beta chain was sequenced within a study of cytomegalovirus exposure and HLA in healthy donors. Study conclusions and caveats: Some TCR beta chains (around 160 of them) were listed as cytomegalovirus-associated. Rarity held for most TCR sequences, but there were some public TCRs that occurred in many donors. High sensitivity and specificity were reportedly achieved when the classifier diagnosed cytomegalovirus status. A later analysis showed TCR association rates differing by HLA locus, peaking at DRB1 and lowest at HLA-C.

Remarks on this clone: Its antigen remains unidentified.

The CDR3 spans 17 residues. V lost 0 bases to trimming and J lost 0 bases, with 13 bases between them. Per the germline V gene, CDR1 is SGHDT and CDR2 is YYEEEE. The PCR ran on 60 Vbeta and 13 Jbeta primers. Sequencing used immunoSEQ multiplex PCR; TCRdb keeps in-frame clones, though not all of them. The sample holds around 170,000 clones, roughly 80% seen once. This sequence joins TRBV5-6 and TRBJ1-3; D unclear. Sequencing was performed on PBMCs. The clonotype comes from a man between 45 and 60 years old in good health and CMV-seronegative. The CDR3 DNA sequence: TGTGCCAGCAGCTTGGGTGCCAGATTTCTCTCTGGAAACACCATATATTTT. It yields the protein CASSLGARFLSGNTIYF.